These 3 T cell receptor beta chains were sequenced from one sample in a study of shared clonotypes between healthy human individuals. The method was immunoSEQ multiplex PCR; TCRdb's version includes in-frame clones alone and lacks a portion of them. The table lists fewer than 400,000 clones, approximately 74% of them singletons. The sample was memory CD4+ T cells sorted from blood. The subset was: CD45RA-negative fraction. The receptors come from a man under 40 in good health.

In its sample, this clone was seen once. This chain connects TRBV11-2 to TRBJ1-3; possible D gene TRBD1, 6 bases. Germline CDR1 is SGHAT and CDR2 is FQNNGV. CDR3 length: 16 residues. Trimming shortened V by 3 bases and J by 0 bases, and 12 bases separated the two germline ends. In DNA, the CDR3 is TGTGCCAGCAGCTTTAGACAGGCCATCTCTGGAAACACCATATATTTT. Translating gives CASSFRQAISGNTIYF.

To note about this clone: This specimen includes other DNA sequences encoding the same CDR3. This chain joins TRBV2 and TRBJ2-2; TRBD1 matches 8 bases. This CDR3 is built from 14 residues. The V gene end was trimmed by 5 bases and the J gene end by 4 bases; junction bases not matched to a gene: 3. CDR1 SNHLY and CDR2 FYNNEI come from the germline V gene. The CDR3 region is CASSRDRGTGELFF. CDR3 bases: TGTGCCAGCAGTCGAGACAGGGGCACCGGGGAGCTGTTTTTT.

This clone turned up a few times. V gene TRBV7-9 combines with J gene TRBJ2-7; D is perhaps TRBD1 or TRBD2 (6 bases each). Trimming removed 1 base at V and 0 bases at J, with 7 bases between. CDR3 length: 14 amino acids. Germline lookup yields CDR1 SEHNR and CDR2 FQNEAQ (reference sequence). CDR3 residues: CASSLGGASYEQYF. The CDR3 region has the DNA TGTGCCAGCAGCTTAGGGGGGGCCTCCTACGAGCAGTACTTC. The full variable domain, its missing parts supplied by reference TRBV7-9 and TRBJ2-7, is DTGVSQNPRHKITKRGQNVTFRCDPISEHNRLYWYRQTLGQGPEFLTYFQNEAQLEKSRLLSDRFSAERPKGSFSTLEIQRTEQGDSAMYLCASSLGGASYEQYFGPGTRLTVT.